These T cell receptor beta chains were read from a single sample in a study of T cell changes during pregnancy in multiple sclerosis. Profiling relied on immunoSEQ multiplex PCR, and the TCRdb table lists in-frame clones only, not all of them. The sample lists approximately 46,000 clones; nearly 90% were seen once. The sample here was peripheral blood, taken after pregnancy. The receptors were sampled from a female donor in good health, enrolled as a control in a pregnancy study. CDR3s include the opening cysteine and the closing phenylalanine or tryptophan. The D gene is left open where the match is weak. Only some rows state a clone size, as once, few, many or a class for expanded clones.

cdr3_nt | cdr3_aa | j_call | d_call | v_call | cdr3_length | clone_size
TGTGCCAGCAGCCCCCGGGGAGGTGGCTACACCTTC | CASSPRGGGYTF | TRBJ1-2 | . | TRBV14 | 12 | medium-sized
TGTGCCAGCAGCGGGGGACAGGGGGCCGCCTACGAGCAGTACTTC | CASSGGQGAAYEQYF | TRBJ2-7 | TRBD1 | TRBV9 | 15 | .
TGTGCCAGCAGCCCGGGACAGCACAGAGGCTACACCTTC | CASSPGQHRGYTF | TRBJ1-2 | TRBD1 | TRBV6-5 | 13 | once
TGTGCCAGCAGCTTGAAACCGGGAGCAAATTATGGCTACACCTTC | CASSLKPGANYGYTF | TRBJ1-2 | . | TRBV5-6 | 15 | once
TGCAGTGCTTCAGGGTTGTGGGGCTACACCTTC | CSASGLWGYTF | TRBJ1-2 | . | TRBV20-1 | 11 | .
TGCGCCAGCAGCCCCCAGGGGGGCCAAGAGACCCAGTACTTC | CASSPQGGQETQYF | TRBJ2-5 | . | TRBV4-1 | 14 | .
TGTGCCAGCAGCGTAGTCTTCGGCGGACTCGGCACAGATACGCAGTATTTT | CASSVVFGGLGTDTQYF | TRBJ2-3 | . | TRBV9 | 17 | .
TGCGCCAGCAGCCAAGTGGTGGCGGGGGCCTACGAGCAGTACTTC | CASSQVVAGAYEQYF | TRBJ2-7 | TRBD2 | TRBV4-3 | 15 | .
TGTGCCAGCAGAGAAACTAGCGGGAGGGCCTATGAGACCCAGTACTTC | CASRETSGRAYETQYF | TRBJ2-5 | TRBD2 | TRBV6-1 | 16 | .
TGTGCCAGCAGCCAAGTGGCAGGAGGTTGGGGTCAGCCCCAGCATTTT | CASSQVAGGWGQPQHF | TRBJ1-5 | . | TRBV2 | 16 | once
TGTGCCAGCAGCTTACACCACGGGGGCACAGATACGCAGTATTTT | CASSLHHGGTDTQYF | TRBJ2-3 | . | TRBV7-2 | 15 | .
TGTGCCTGGAAGCGGGGGCAGGGGAGAACAGATACGCAGTATTTT | CAWKRGQGRTDTQYF | TRBJ2-3 | TRBD2 | TRBV30 | 15 | .
TGCGCCAGCAGCGAGTCCGGGACAGGTCCCTACGAGCAGTACTTC | CASSESGTGPYEQYF | TRBJ2-7 | TRBD1 | TRBV4-3 | 15 | .
TGTGCCATCAGTGAGTCGCACCGCGGGGCTTTCTTT | CAISESHRGAFF | TRBJ1-1 | . | TRBV10-3 | 12 | .
TGTGCCATCAGCCGACTAGCGGGATATACAATGAGTCGGTTCTTC | CAISRLAGYTMSRFF | TRBJ2-1 | TRBD2 | TRBV10-3 | 15 | .
TGTGCCAGCAGCTTAGTATCTTCGGGACAGGGCTTTTACGAGCAGTTCTTC | CASSLVSSGQGFYEQFF | TRBJ2-1 | TRBD1 | TRBV7-6 | 17 | once
TGCGCCAGCAGCCAAGAGAGGGCCCCCACAGATACGCAGTATTTT | CASSQERAPTDTQYF | TRBJ2-3 | . | TRBV4-3 | 15 | once
TGTGCCTGGAGTGTGCCTAGCGGGGTCACAGATACGCAGTATTTT | CAWSVPSGVTDTQYF | TRBJ2-3 | TRBD2 | TRBV30 | 15 | .
TGTGCCAGCAGCTTAGTGGGACTAGCGGGGTATAGCACAGATACGCAGTATTTT | CASSLVGLAGYSTDTQYF | TRBJ2-3 | TRBD2 | TRBV7-2 | 18 | .
TGTGCCAGCAGTTTCAGGAGGTACACAGATACGCAGTATTTT | CASSFRRYTDTQYF | TRBJ2-3 | . | TRBV27 | 14 | .
TGTGCCAGCAGCTTAACCGCAGGGTTTAATTCACCCCTCCACTTT | CASSLTAGFNSPLHF | TRBJ1-6 | . | TRBV7-3 | 15 | .
TGTGCCAGCAGCTTGGGGGGGAGTAGCGGGAGTTGGGAGCAGTACTTC | CASSLGGSSGSWEQYF | TRBJ2-7 | TRBD2 | TRBV5-4 | 16 | .
TGTGCCAGCAGCGATACCGGGAAACAGCCAGATACGCAGTATTTT | CASSDTGKQPDTQYF | TRBJ2-3 | . | TRBV7-9 | 15 | .
TGTGCCAGCAAAAGGGAGAATTCACCCCTCCACTTT | CASKRENSPLHF | TRBJ1-6 | . | TRBV2 | 12 | .
TGTGCCAGCAGAGCACAGGCTTACTATGGCTACACCTTC | CASRAQAYYGYTF | TRBJ1-2 | . | TRBV27 | 13 | .
TGTGCCAGCAGCGTAGTGCAGGGTGACTACGAGCAGTACTTC | CASSVVQGDYEQYF | TRBJ2-7 | . | TRBV9 | 14 | once
TGTGCCAGTAGTGCAGACTCCTTCTCCTACGAGCAGTACTTC | CASSADSFSYEQYF | TRBJ2-7 | . | TRBV19 | 14 | few
TGTGCCAGCAGCTTGGGGCAGGCTTACACCGGGGAGCTGTTTTTT | CASSLGQAYTGELFF | TRBJ2-2 | . | TRBV5-6 | 15 | .
TGTGCCAGCAGTGAAGTGGCAGGATCCAATCAGCCCCAGCATTTT | CASSEVAGSNQPQHF | TRBJ1-5 | . | TRBV6-1 | 15 | once
TGTGCCAGCAGCGCCCTACAAGAGACCCAGTACTTC | CASSALQETQYF | TRBJ2-5 | . | TRBV9 | 12 | .
TGTGCCAGCAGTTTATCGGACCAAGGAGGGACCCAGTACTTC | CASSLSDQGGTQYF | TRBJ2-5 | . | TRBV27 | 14 | .
TGTGCCAGCAGCGTAGTCGGGGGGGGCTCCTACAATGAGCAGTTCTTC | CASSVVGGGSYNEQFF | TRBJ2-1 | TRBD2 | TRBV9 | 16 | .
TGCGCCAGCAGCCAAGATGGGACTAGCGGGGGGGCAGATACGCAGTATTTT | CASSQDGTSGGADTQYF | TRBJ2-3 | TRBD2 | TRBV4-3 | 17 | .
TGTGCCAGTAGTATCGAAGAGTTTCGGGGGGCACATGGCTACACCTTC | CASSIEEFRGAHGYTF | TRBJ1-2 | . | TRBV19 | 16 | once
TGTGCCAGCAGTCGACTAGCGGGAGATTACGAGCAGTACTTC | CASSRLAGDYEQYF | TRBJ2-7 | TRBD2 | TRBV6-1 | 14 | .
TGTGCCAGCAGTTACTCAGCGGGAGGCCACAATGAGCAGTTCTTC | CASSYSAGGHNEQFF | TRBJ2-1 | TRBD2 | TRBV6-5 | 15 | .
TGCAGCGTGGCCTCCTACAATGAGCAGTTCTTC | CSVASYNEQFF | TRBJ2-1 | . | TRBV29-1 | 11 | .
TGTGCCAGCAGTTACTATCGACAGGGGGAACGAGAGACCCAGTACTTC | CASSYYRQGERETQYF | TRBJ2-5 | TRBD1 | TRBV6-6 | 16 | once
TGTGCCAGTAGTATGGGGCAGTTCAATTCACCCCTCCACTTT | CASSMGQFNSPLHF | TRBJ1-6 | . | TRBV19 | 14 | .
TGTGCCAGCAGCCAATTACTAGCGGGGGGGAACACCGGGGAGCTGTTTTTT | CASSQLLAGGNTGELFF | TRBJ2-2 | TRBD2 | TRBV4-2 | 17 | .
TGTGCCAGCAGCGCCCGGGACAGGGCCGGGGAGACCCAGTACTTC | CASSARDRAGETQYF | TRBJ2-5 | TRBD1 | TRBV11-3 | 15 | .
TGCGCCAGCAGCTCAAACTCGGGGGTATACGAAAAACTGTTTTTT | CASSSNSGVYEKLFF | TRBJ1-4 | . | TRBV5-1 | 15 | .
TGTGCCAGTAGTCCCCGGACAGGGCGAGAAGCTTTCTTT | CASSPRTGREAFF | TRBJ1-1 | TRBD1 | TRBV19 | 13 | .
TGTGCCAGCAGCCAAGGGGAGGACATAGCGAACACCGGGGAGCTGTTTTTT | CASSQGEDIANTGELFF | TRBJ2-2 | . | TRBV4-2 | 17 | .
TGCGCCAGCAGCCAAGGACTAGCGGGGGGACTTTACAATGAGCAGTTCTTC | CASSQGLAGGLYNEQFF | TRBJ2-1 | TRBD2 | TRBV4-3 | 17 | .
TGTGCCAGCTCACTCACAGGGGAAGGCTACACCTTC | CASSLTGEGYTF | TRBJ1-2 | TRBD1 | TRBV18 | 12 | .
TGTGCCAGCAGCTTAGAAAGGGGAGGGTTTCGCTACGAGCAGTACTTC | CASSLERGGFRYEQYF | TRBJ2-7 | TRBD2 | TRBV7-2 | 16 | .
TGTGCCAGCAGCTTAGATAGCGGGAGCGCTATTCGCTACGAGCAGTACTTC | CASSLDSGSAIRYEQYF | TRBJ2-7 | TRBD2 | TRBV11-2 | 17 | .
TGTGCCAGCAGCCCCAGGATATCTGGGGAGCAGTACTTC | CASSPRISGEQYF | TRBJ2-7 | . | TRBV5-6 | 13 | .
TGTGCCAGCAGCGTTCAGGGTCCGAACACCGGGGAGCTGTTTTTT | CASSVQGPNTGELFF | TRBJ2-2 | . | TRBV9 | 15 | .
TGTGCCAGCAGCTCCAGGACAGGGGTTGAAAAACTGTTTTTT | CASSSRTGVEKLFF | TRBJ1-4 | TRBD1 | TRBV7-9 | 14 | .
TGTGCCAGCAGCACGTACAGGGGGCAATTCCACGAGCAGTACTTC | CASSTYRGQFHEQYF | TRBJ2-7 | TRBD1 | TRBV11-2 | 15 | .
TGTGCCAGCAGCTTACCGAGCGGGGGGCTCACAGATACGCAGTATTTT | CASSLPSGGLTDTQYF | TRBJ2-3 | TRBD2 | TRBV11-2 | 16 | once
TGTGCCAGCATGGGGACAGGGCTCACCGGGGAGCTGTTTTTT | CASMGTGLTGELFF | TRBJ2-2 | TRBD1 | TRBV28 | 14 | few
TGTGCCAGCAGCGTGGGACTAGCGGGGCCAACGGATACGCAGTATTTT | CASSVGLAGPTDTQYF | TRBJ2-3 | TRBD2 | TRBV7-3 | 16 | .
TGTGCCAGCAGTTTAGGGAGGACCGGGATTACTGAAGCTTTCTTT | CASSLGRTGITEAFF | TRBJ1-1 | . | TRBV27 | 15 | once
TGTGCCGCAAGGGAAAGCAAAGGACTCGGAGGGCAGCCCCAGCATTTT | CAARESKGLGGQPQHF | TRBJ1-5 | . | TRBV28 | 16 | few
TGCGCCAGCAGCTTGGTTCTGGATACGCAGTATTTT | CASSLVLDTQYF | TRBJ2-3 | . | TRBV5-1 | 12 | .
TGTGCCAGCAGCGCTGGGGACAGATTAATGAACACTGAAGCTTTCTTT | CASSAGDRLMNTEAFF | TRBJ1-1 | TRBD1 | TRBV9 | 16 | .
TGTGCCAGCAGCTTAGCGGCAGGGCTGCCTGAGCAGTTCTTC | CASSLAAGLPEQFF | TRBJ2-1 | . | TRBV7-2 | 14 | once